The 11 T cell receptor beta chains below all came from one sample that was sequenced in a study of post-analysis software for immune sequencing data. Study-wide results and limits: The five TRBV segments detected at higher frequency in patients than in controls included TRBV5-6, TRBV5-1 and TRBV20-1.

No antigen has been assigned to these receptors. Built from TCR beta cDNA, the libraries had unique molecular identifiers in them. TCRdb processed the PCR reads anew with MiXCR; each CDR3 protein has one entry. Among approximately 660,000 distinct CDR3 sequences listed, approximately 60% were seen once. What was sequenced was blood. These receptor sequences come from a girl aged 2-9 years with multiple sclerosis.

As concerns this clonotype: Relative to the germline gene, one junction end is altered; a read error may explain this. The genes are TRBV14 and TRBJ1-1; possible D gene TRBD1, 6 bases. The CDR3 is 11 residues long. CDR1 and CDR2 from the germline V gene are SGHDN and FVKESK. CDR3 amino acids: CASTQQGKAFF. The CDR3 bases are TGTGCCAGCACCCAACAGGGTAAAGCTTTCTTT.

The chain uses TRBV20-1 and TRBJ1-1; D unresolved. The V and J ends lost 1 base and 8 bases respectively, with 8 bases between them. CDR1 is DFQATT and CDR2 is SNEGSKA in the germline V gene (reference sequence). The CDR3 runs to 11 residues. The CDR3, as DNA: TGCAGTGCTAGAGCAGAGCCAGAAGCTTTCTTT. Translated: CSARAEPEAFF.

The chain recombines TRBV2 with TRBJ2-5, with TRBD2 matching 7 bases. V shed 4 bases, J shed 5 bases, and the junction held 7 bases outside the gene matches. The germline V gene has CDR1 SNHLY and CDR2 FYNNEI. CDR3 length: 14 amino acids. This CDR3 is CASSGRELGETQYF. The CDR3 nucleotides are TGTGCCAGCAGTGGGCGGGAGCTCGGGGAGACCCAGTACTTC.

Comments on this clonotype: The junction does not match germline at one end; this may be a read error. This chain links TRBV25-1 with TRBJ2-3; 7 bases match TRBD1. This CDR3 region has 18 residues. The germline V gene has CDR1 MGHDK and CDR2 SYGVNS. The CDR3 here is CVSSGPRQGSSSTDTQYF. The CDR3 bases are TGTGTCAGCAGTGGCCCCCGACAGGGTAGCTCTAGCACAGATACGCAGTATTTT.

This rearrangement joins TRBV9 to TRBJ1-4; D not resolved. The germline V and J ends were trimmed by 4 bases and 4 bases, with 20 bases remaining between them. The length of the CDR3 is 17 residues. Germline CDR1 SGDLS, CDR2 YYNGEE. The CDR3 protein is CASSPPPGRENNEKLFF. DNA for the CDR3: TGTGCCAGCAGCCCGCCCCCCGGACGGGAAAATAATGAAAAACTGTTTTTT.

This clonotype was seen a handful of times. The chain has TRBV5-1 and TRBJ2-7; possible D gene TRBD2, 6 bases. The germline V gene has CDR1 SGHRS and CDR2 YFSETQ. V was trimmed by 4 bases and J by 3 bases, leaving 11 bases between them. There are 13 residues in the CDR3. The chain's CDR3 is CASSLSGYYEQYF. The CDR3 DNA follows: TGCGCCAGCAGCCTTAGCGGCTACTACGAGCAGTACTTC.

A few counts support this clonotype. The chain couples TRBV12-5 to TRBJ2-5; D may be TRBD1 or TRBD2 (5 bases each). The CDR3 length is 15 residues. CDR1 is LGHNT, CDR2 FRNRAP, per germline. V gave up 5 bases and J gave up 4 bases, with 17 bases separating them. This CDR3 reads CASGLHARDRETQYF. CDR3 in DNA: TGTGCTAGTGGTCTTCACGCGAGGGACCGAGAGACCCAGTACTTC.

This rearrangement joins TRBV6-5 to TRBJ2-7; 8 nucleotides line up with TRBD1. The V segment lost 6 bases and the J segment 0 bases; nucleotides outside the gene matches: 4. Per germline, CDR1 MNHEY and CDR2 SVGAGI. The CDR3 length is 14 residues. CDR3 sequence: CASRPGQVSYEQYF. In nucleotides, the CDR3 is TGTGCCAGCAGACCGGGACAGGTCTCCTACGAGCAGTACTTC.

This clonotype was found a few times. This sequence joins TRBV20-1 and TRBJ2-1; a weak D match, TRBD2 (6 bases). Germline V gene sequence: CDR1 DFQATT, CDR2 SNEGSKA (reference sequence). This CDR3 has 14 residues. The ends were cut back, 5 bases at V and 2 bases at J, with 13 bases in the middle. CDR3 in amino acids: CSASGTETYNEQFF. The CDR3 region has the DNA TGCAGTGCTTCCGGGACTGAGACCTACAATGAGCAGTTCTTC.

The chain carries TRBV3-1 and TRBJ2-7, with D unclear. Germline CDR1 LGHDT, CDR2 YNNKEL (reference sequence). Trimming stripped 0 bases from V and 2 bases from J, with 11 bases between. CDR3 length: 15 residues. CDR3 nucleotides: TGTGCCAGCAGCCAAGACGGTGGACCACCCTACGAGCAGTACTTC. Its protein product is CASSQDGGPPYEQYF.

The rearrangement joins TRBV20-1 to TRBJ2-4; 7 bases align to TRBD1. The end of the DNA aligns better with TRBJ2-7, so the J call may be wrong. The CDR3 has 13 residues. Germline V gene lookup returns CDR1 DFQATT and CDR2 SNEGSKA (reference sequence). The CDR3: CSARKDRSYEQYF. The CDR3 nucleotides are TGCAGTGCTCGAAAGGACAGGTCCTACGAGCAGTACTTC.